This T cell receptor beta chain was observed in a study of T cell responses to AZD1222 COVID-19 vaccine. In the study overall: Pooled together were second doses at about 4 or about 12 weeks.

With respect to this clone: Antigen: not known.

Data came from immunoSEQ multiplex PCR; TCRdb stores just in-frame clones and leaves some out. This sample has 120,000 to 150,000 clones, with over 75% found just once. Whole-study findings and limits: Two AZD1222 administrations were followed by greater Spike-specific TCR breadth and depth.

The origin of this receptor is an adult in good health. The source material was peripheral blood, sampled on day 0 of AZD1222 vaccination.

The CDR3 coding sequence is TGTGCCAGCAGTACCCAAACTTCAGAGACCCAGTACTTC. It encodes CASSTQTSETQYF. This chain connects TRBV2 to TRBJ2-5; no firm D call. The ends were cut back, 5 bases at V and 4 bases at J, with 11 bases in the middle. Germline V CDR1 and CDR2: SNHLY, FYNNEI. The CDR3 is 13 residues long.